One T cell receptor beta chain is described in this entry. As yet, its antigen is unknown. V was pared by 6 bases and J by 6 bases, with 22 bases between. CDR3 length: 16 residues. This sample is drawn from a study of identical twins. General observations from the study: Low generation probability was overrepresented in out-of-frame alpha sequences shared by twins.

With template switching, a universal primer site was added, and the cDNA carried unique molecular identifiers. Using its own MiXCR run on the 5' RACE reads, TCRdb lists one record per CDR3 protein. The table shows 1.5 million to 2 million distinct CDR3 sequences, with about 32% occurring only once. The sequenced material came from cord blood. The receptor was isolated from a newborn girl in good health. V and J are TRBV12-3 or TRBV12-4 and TRBJ2-3, with D maybe TRBD1 (5 bases). The CDR3: CASSSHRDRNGDTQYF. The CDR3 DNA follows: TGTGCCAGCAGCTCCCACCGCGACAGAAATGGGGATACGCAGTATTTT.